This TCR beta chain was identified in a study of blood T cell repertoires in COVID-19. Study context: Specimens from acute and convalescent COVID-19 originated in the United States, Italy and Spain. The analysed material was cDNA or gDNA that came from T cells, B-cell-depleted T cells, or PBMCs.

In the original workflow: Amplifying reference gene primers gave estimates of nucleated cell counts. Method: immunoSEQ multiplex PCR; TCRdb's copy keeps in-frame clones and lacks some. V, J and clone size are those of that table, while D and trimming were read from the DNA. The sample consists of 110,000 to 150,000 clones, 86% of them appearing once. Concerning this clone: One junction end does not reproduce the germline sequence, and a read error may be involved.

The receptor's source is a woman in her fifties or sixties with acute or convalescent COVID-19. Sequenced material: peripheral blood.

The CDR3 DNA reads as TGTGCTAGCAGAGCGGGGGGGCAGACCGGGGAGCTGTTTTTT. Translating gives CASRAGGQTGELFF. The chain joins TRBV7-7 to TRBJ2-2; 10 bases match TRBD2. CDR3 size: 14 residues. The V gene's germline CDR1 is SSHAT and CDR2 FNYEAQ (reference sequence).